The T cell receptor (beta chain) described here comes from a study of OX40 agonist ivuxolimab in advanced cancers. Study at large: As their treatment, patients were administered ivuxolimab, an agonistic anti-OX40 (CD134) antibody. Dose-escalation patients suffered from hepatocellular carcinoma, melanoma, renal cell or head and neck cancer.

This CDR3 is built from 15 residues. Per the germline V gene, CDR1 is SEHNR and CDR2 is FQNEAQ (reference sequence). V lost 5 bases to trimming and J lost 1 base, with 11 bases between them. Data came from immunoSEQ multiplex PCR; TCRdb stores just in-frame clones and leaves some out. Here the sample spans about 96,000 clones, 84% being singletons. The source is an adult with an advanced solid tumor such as melanoma, head and neck, liver or kidney cancer. J is TRBJ1-4 and V is TRBV7-9, with D possibly being TRBD1 (6 bases). This specimen was CD4+ or CD8+ T cells sorted from blood, taken in a trial of the OX40 agonist ivuxolimab. The CDR3 DNA sequence: TGTGCCAGCAGCCTCACAGGGAGAACTAATGAAAAACTGTTTTTT. Translated: CASSLTGRTNEKLFF. Full variable domain (outside the CDR3, taken from reference TRBV7-9 and TRBJ1-4): DTGVSQNPRHKITKRGQNVTFRCDPISEHNRLYWYRQTLGQGPEFLTYFQNEAQLEKSRLLSDRFSAERPKGSFSTLEIQRTEQGDSAMYLCASSLTGRTNEKLFFGSGTQLSVL.